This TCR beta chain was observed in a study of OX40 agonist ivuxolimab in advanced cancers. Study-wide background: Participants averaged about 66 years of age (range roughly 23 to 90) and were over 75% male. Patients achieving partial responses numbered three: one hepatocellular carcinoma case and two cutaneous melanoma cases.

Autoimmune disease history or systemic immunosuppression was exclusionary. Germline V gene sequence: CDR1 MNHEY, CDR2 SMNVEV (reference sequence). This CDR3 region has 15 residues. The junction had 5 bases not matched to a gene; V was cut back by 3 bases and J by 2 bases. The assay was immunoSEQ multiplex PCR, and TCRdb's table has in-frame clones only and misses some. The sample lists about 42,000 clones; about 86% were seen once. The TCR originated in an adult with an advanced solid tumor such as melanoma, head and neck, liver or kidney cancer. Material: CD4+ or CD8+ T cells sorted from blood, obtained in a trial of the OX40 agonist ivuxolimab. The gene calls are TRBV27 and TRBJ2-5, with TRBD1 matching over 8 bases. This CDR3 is CASSFGTGLQETQYF. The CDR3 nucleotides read TGTGCCAGCAGTTTCGGGACAGGTTTACAAGAGACCCAGTACTTC.